The clone carrying this TCR beta chain has more than one count but fewer than ten. Trimming shortened V by 6 bases and J by 2 bases, and 10 bases separated the two germline ends. Germline-derived CDR1 and CDR2 are KGHSH and LQKENI. There are 13 residues in the CDR3. This sample stems from a study of T cell changes during pregnancy in multiple sclerosis. Profiled with immunoSEQ multiplex PCR; TCRdb holds only in-frame clones, not every one. The sample holds roughly 20,000 clones, 88% seen once. The chain combines TRBV18 with TRBJ1-1, with a weak D call TRBD1 (6 bases). Sequenced here: CD4+ T cells from peripheral blood mononuclear cells, sampled in the first trimester of pregnancy. This TCR came from a female donor in good health, enrolled as a control in a pregnancy study. The CDR3 spells CASSRTDNTEAFF. The CDR3, as DNA: TGTGCCAGCTCGCGGACAGACAACACTGAAGCTTTCTTT.